The clone carrying this TCR beta chain was detected only once. What it binds is unknown. Repertoires were generated with immunoSEQ multiplex PCR, while TCRdb's copy carries only in-frame clones and drops some. The data hold fewer than 1 million clones, with around 96% observed a single time. CD45RO-negative, CCR7-positively selected cells formed the naive CD8 fraction, excluding terminally differentiated effector memory CD45RA+ cells. This CDR3 region has 15 residues. The germline V gene encodes CDR1 SQVTM and CDR2 ANQGSEA. V was clipped by 6 bases and J by 0 bases; unmatched bases: 10. This specimen comes from a study of shared clonotypes between healthy human individuals. Study conclusions and caveats: In several donors, around 4.5% of naive CD4 clonotypes appeared in common.

Sequenced input: naive CD8+ T cells sorted from blood. The clonotype originates from a man aged 25-40 years in good health. The rearrangement uses TRBV29-1 and TRBJ2-5; 7 positions match TRBD1. The CDR3 DNA reads as TGCAGCGTCGACGACGACAGGGTGTACCAAGAGACCCAGTACTTC. This encodes CSVDDDRVYQETQYF.